In this sample, the clone carrying this T cell receptor beta chain turned up a few times. The antigen remains unidentified. Each donor gave one heparinised blood draw averaging about 120 mL. The data were obtained in a study of beta chain features in type 1 diabetes. Looking at the study overall: Investigators examined roughly 99,000,000 sorted cells across all samples.

The entirety of the isolated RNA underwent reverse transcription, so expressed TCRB transcripts were sequenced. Naive, central memory and regulatory T cell samples averaged about 3.57 million immunoSEQ reads each. Sequenced by immunoSEQ multiplex PCR; TCRdb stores in-frame clones only, minus some. The table records a few hundred thousand clones, approximately 13% of them present only once. The CDR3 is 13 residues long. Germline lookup yields CDR1 SNHLY and CDR2 FYNNEI. V dropped 5 bases and J dropped 4 bases, with 8 bases sitting between them. Study-level findings and limits: With patients and controls alike, PCR might favor shorter templates to an equal degree.

The TCR comes from a man aged 25 to 40 in good health. The V call is TRBV2, the J call TRBJ2-2, with D tentatively TRBD1 or TRBD2 (5 bases each). Sequenced sample: naive CD4+ T cells from blood. CDR3 in amino acids: CASSMRGTGELFF. CDR3 bases: TGTGCCAGCAGTATGAGGGGCACCGGGGAGCTGTTTTTT.